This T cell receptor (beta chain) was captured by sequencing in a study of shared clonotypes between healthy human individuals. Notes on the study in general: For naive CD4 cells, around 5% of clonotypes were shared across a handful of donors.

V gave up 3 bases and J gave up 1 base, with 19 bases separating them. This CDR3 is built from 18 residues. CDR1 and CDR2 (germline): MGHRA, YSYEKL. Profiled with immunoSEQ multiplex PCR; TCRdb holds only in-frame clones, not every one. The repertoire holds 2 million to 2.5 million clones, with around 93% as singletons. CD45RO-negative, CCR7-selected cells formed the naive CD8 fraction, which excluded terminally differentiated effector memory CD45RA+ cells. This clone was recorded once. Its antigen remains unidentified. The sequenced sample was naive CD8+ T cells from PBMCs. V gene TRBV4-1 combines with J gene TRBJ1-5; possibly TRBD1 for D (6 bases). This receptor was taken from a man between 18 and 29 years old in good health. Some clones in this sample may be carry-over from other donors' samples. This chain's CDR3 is CASSHLILGARSNQPQHF. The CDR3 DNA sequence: TGCGCCAGCAGCCATCTTATCTTGGGGGCGAGAAGCAATCAGCCCCAGCATTTT.